The rows below give T cell receptor beta chains drawn from one sample of a study of T cells after yellow fever vaccination. TCRdb passed the 5' RACE reads through MiXCR, listing each CDR3 protein once. The table shows about 220,000 distinct CDR3 sequences, with about 7% occurring only once. Material: CD4+ T cells sorted from PBMCs, obtained on the day of the yellow fever booster vaccination. The receptors come from a man aged 25 to 45 who received the YFV17D yellow fever vaccine. Both conserved end residues are part of each CDR3. The D gene is left open where the match is weak. A row's size may be missing; if present it is once, few, many or a size class.

DNA: TGTGCCAGCAGTTTTGGTTCGGGGGGAAAACTGTTTTTT
CDR3: CASSFGSGGKLFF
D: NA
size: NA
V: TRBV12-3/TRBV12-4
J: TRBJ1-4

DNA: TGTGCCAGCCGAGGTAGAACGTGGGGTAAAAACATTCAGTACTTC
CDR3: CASRGRTWGKNIQYF
D: NA
size: NA
V: TRBV12-3/TRBV12-4
J: TRBJ2-4

DNA: TGTGCCAGCAGCTTTACAGGGACTGAAGCTTTCTTT
CDR3: CASSFTGTEAFF
D: NA
size: many
V: TRBV7-8
J: TRBJ1-1

DNA: TGCAGTGCTAGAGAACTAGGACTAGCGGGGGCCTACGAGCAGTACTTC
CDR3: CSARELGLAGAYEQYF
D: TRBD2
size: few
V: TRBV20-1
J: TRBJ2-7

DNA: TGCGCCAGCAGCTTGGGCAGGTTGGGGAACACTGAAGCTTTCTTT
CDR3: CASSLGRLGNTEAFF
D: NA
size: many
V: TRBV5-1
J: TRBJ1-1

DNA: TGCGCCAGCAGCCAAGCAGGAGGGAGGGCCTACGAGCAGTACTTC
CDR3: CASSQAGGRAYEQYF
D: TRBD2
size: many
V: TRBV4-3
J: TRBJ2-7

DNA: TGTGCCAGCAGCAAGGAACCGTCGAATGGAAACACCATATATTTT
CDR3: CASSKEPSNGNTIYF
D: NA
size: many
V: TRBV21-1
J: TRBJ1-3

DNA: NA
CDR3: CASSSSVSPLHF
D: NA
size: many
V: TRBV6-5
J: TRBJ1-6

DNA: TGTGCCAGCTTGTTGGGGACGGTGAGAAAACTGTTTTTT
CDR3: CASLLGTVRKLFF
D: NA
size: few
V: TRBV12-3/TRBV12-4
J: TRBJ1-4

DNA: TGTGCCAGCAGTTTAGGGACAGGGGTAAGCAATCAGCCCCAGCATTTT
CDR3: CASSLGTGVSNQPQHF
D: TRBD1
size: NA
V: TRBV12-3/TRBV12-4
J: TRBJ1-5

DNA: TGTGCCAGCAGCTTCGGACTAGCGGATTACAATGAGCAGTTCTTC
CDR3: CASSFGLADYNEQFF
D: TRBD2
size: many
V: TRBV7-2
J: TRBJ2-1

DNA: TGCGCCAGCAGCTTGGAGGGGACTAGCGGGACTATTTTGGATGAGCAGTTCTTC
CDR3: CASSLEGTSGTILDEQFF
D: TRBD2
size: many
V: TRBV5-1
J: TRBJ2-1

DNA: TGTGCCAGCAGCTCAAGTCTTGGGTCTAGCACAGATACGCAGTATTTT
CDR3: CASSSSLGSSTDTQYF
D: NA
size: many
V: TRBV5-4
J: TRBJ2-3

DNA: TGTGCCAGCAGTGAATGGGTAGGGGATACTGAAGCTTTCTTT
CDR3: CASSEWVGDTEAFF
D: NA
size: NA
V: TRBV25-1
J: TRBJ1-1

DNA: TGTGCCAGCAGCCGGGCCGGCGGAAGCAATGAGCAGTTCTTC
CDR3: CASSRAGGSNEQFF
D: NA
size: NA
V: TRBV12-3/TRBV12-4
J: TRBJ2-1

DNA: TGTGCCAGCAGCGTAGCCTCGGACAGGATGTATGAGCAGTTCTTC
CDR3: CASSVASDRMYEQFF
D: TRBD1
size: NA
V: TRBV9
J: TRBJ2-1

DNA: TGTGCCAGCAGCTCAGCGCGGACCCAGTACTTC
CDR3: CASSSARTQYF
D: NA
size: NA
V: TRBV7-7
J: TRBJ2-5

DNA: TGCGCCAGCAGCCGGGACAGTTACTATGGCTACACCTTC
CDR3: CASSRDSYYGYTF
D: TRBD1
size: many
V: TRBV5-1
J: TRBJ1-2